This T cell receptor beta chain appears in the sequencing data of a study of T cells in Graves' hyperthyroidism and ophthalmopathy (dated by TCRdb to the late 2010s). Describing the broader study: Peripheral blood was sampled at the time of initial diagnosis, prior to any treatment. TCR V-J signatures able to tell the groups apart were searched for in a discovery cohort of about a hundred patients, of whom over 40 had Graves' ophthalmopathy and under 65 had stable Graves' hyperthyroidism. An independent validation cohort of some 18 hyperthyroidism patients and 17 patients who later progressed to ophthalmopathy tested prospective prediction of ophthalmopathy. The roughly 94 discovery patients were randomly divided into training and test sets at a 7:3 ratio. The study also compared thyroid tissue and blood T-cell repertoires from about 6 Graves' hyperthyroidism patients. After sampling, hyperthyroidism patients received methimazole starting at 30 mg daily, and ophthalmopathy patients received high-dose intravenous methylprednisolone. The paper reports TCR Vbeta CDR3 sequencing of over 130 peripheral blood samples: fewer than 50 ophthalmopathy, approximately 74 hyperthyroidism and around 17 progressor patients. General conclusions and limits of the study: No statistical method was used to set the sample size in advance, and investigators knew the group allocation. In validation, progression to ophthalmopathy was predicted by the model with roughly 71% sensitivity and 72% to 85% specificity, a median of approximately 6.5 months before onset. Most expanded thyroid clonotypes (frequency above 0.001) were also detected in blood, a finding suggesting that blood repertoires may reflect thyroid immune responses. Ophthalmopathy was separated from stable hyperthyroidism by a 13 V-J signature model, with approximately 89% sensitivity and roughly 81% specificity obtained in cross-validation and 80%/75% obtained in testing.

Stable Graves' hyperthyroidism was defined as no progression to ophthalmopathy during 18 months of follow-up. Hyperthyroidism patients were newly diagnosed, had a disease duration of under 2 months, and were aged 18 to 65 years. Exclusion was applied to patients with uncontrolled infections, other autoimmune diseases, pregnancy or lactation. Diagnoses were established on the basis of clinical symptoms, serum thyroxine and TRAb, thyroid ultrasound, and orbital computed tomography. Ficoll-Paque density gradient centrifugation was used to isolate PBMCs from under 11 ml of fresh peripheral blood. Total RNA was extracted using Trizol reagent, and RNA quality was assessed on an Agilent 2100 Bioanalyzer. Note on this clonotype: No cognate antigen has been identified for it. Qualities for individual bases were not recorded, and no much larger clone is one base off.

The TCR beta CDR3 regions were amplified from RNA transcripts. The first round of RT-PCR for the TCR CDR3 was performed with the HTBI primer set and the Qiagen OneStep RT-PCR kit. A second multiplex PCR round built the libraries, followed by size selection and purification. Sequencing of the libraries was done on an Illumina HiSeq2000 using paired-end 100 bp reads. The authors processed their data as follows. Raw data were processed with SOAPnuke, discarding reads with adapters, uncalled bases, mean Phred below 15, or no exact constant-primer or identifier match. High-quality paired reads were merged with COPE v1.2.5, and unique nucleotide sequences were defined as clonotypes. Clonotypes were aligned to IMGT TRBV, TRBD and TRBJ reference segments using MiTCR v1.1. The analysis was restricted to V-J combinations with a frequency above 0.0001, which together covered roughly 99% of the repertoires. The TCS score was defined as the ratio of F50 (clonal expansion) to E x V (chaos), calculated using BLOSUM62-based TCRdist between CDR3 peptides within each V-J. Welch's t-statistics and random forest reduced 500 to 650 V-J features to around 14, which were used in a naive Bayes classifier (R e1071). The Morisita-Horn index was used to measure how similar the thyroid and blood repertoires were. Starting from the raw public reads, TCRdb applied fastp trimming at Q25, assembled clones with MiXCR and retained in-frame beta chains. Each CDR3 protein appears once, grouped with its most common genes and DNA. V and J calls and clone size were set by TCRdb, not the authors. This sample lists just under 750,000 distinct CDR3 sequences; approximately 36% were detected once. Around 31% of the sample goes to the ten largest clones.

This TCR came from a middle-aged woman with Graves' hyperthyroidism. Source material: blood.

The CDR3 amino acid sequence is: CSARVGAGQPQHF. The base sequence is TGCAGTGCTAGAGTCGGGGCGGGACAGCCCCAGCATTTT. Recombination connected TRBV20-1 to TRBJ1-5; TRBD1 is a weak D gene call, 5 bases matching. Taken from cysteine to phenylalanine, the CDR3 has 13 residues. The read is trimmed to its CDR3 DNA, 39 bases read in frame from base 1. As encoded in the germline V gene (reference sequence), CDR1 is DFQATT while CDR2 is SNEGSKA. The junction shows trimming of 1 base on V and 7 bases on J, plus 11 bases between the germline ends.